This record concerns one TCR beta chain sequence. The sample originates from a study of shared clonotypes between healthy human individuals. Study at large: Ranging from 18 to 49 in age, donors were two women and a few men.

Germline V gene sequence: CDR1 MDHEN, CDR2 SYDVKM. Trimming took 3 bases from V and 0 from J; bases not matched to a gene: 14. The CDR3 runs 20 residues. CD45RO+ cells and CCR7-negative CD45RA+ TemRA cells were combined as CD8 memory. Deep was the level at which the assay was run. For sorted subsets, approximately 200 ng DNA per replicate equaled roughly 30,000 T cell genomes. The repertoire was sequenced with immunoSEQ multiplex PCR; TCRdb's copy has only in-frame clones and lacks some. The sample includes about 380,000 clones, around 96% seen only once; the top ten take about 0.32%. The V call is TRBV28, the J call TRBJ2-4, with 10 bases lining up with TRBD1. The TCR originated in a man aged 30 to 39 in good health. The sequencing sample was made of memory CD8+ T cells sorted from blood. Sample subset: CD45RO+ cells pooled with CCR7-negative TemRA cells. CDR3 nucleotide sequence: TGTGCCAGCAGTTTCCGTTGGACAGGGGGAAAGCAACTAGCCAAAAACATTCAGTACTTC. Translating it yields CASSFRWTGGKQLAKNIQYF.